The T cell receptor (delta chain) under discussion was sequenced for a study of delta chains in infants with herpesvirus infections. CDR3 size: 23 residues. Trimming at V came to 0 bases and at J to 0 bases, leaving 24 bases not matched to a gene. Per germline, CDR1 TSWWSYY and CDR2 QGS. PBMC RNA was reverse transcribed using gamma-chain- and delta-chain-specific primers. TCRdb called clones anew from the RT-PCR reads with CATT. The data hold roughly 1,600 delta-chain clones, with around 7% observed a single time. By share, this clone ranks as medium-sized. The sequencing here drew on peripheral blood, taken at time point 1 of longitudinal follow-up. The V call is TRDV1, the J call TRDJ1, with 8 bases fitting TRDD3. The sequence was obtained from a human donor who was a Ugandan infant, either HIV-exposed or HIV-unexposed (not recorded which). The CDR3 nucleotides read TGTGCTCTTGGGGAACTTCGCAGATTTGGCGTACTGGGGGGAATTTCGTACACCGATAAACTCATCTTT. This gives the protein CALGELRRFGVLGGISYTDKLIF.